Each of the 2 T cell receptor beta chains below was sequenced from the same sample in a study of cytomegalovirus exposure and HLA in healthy donors. The primer mix had 60 Vbeta and 13 Jbeta primers. Sequencing used immunoSEQ multiplex PCR; TCRdb keeps in-frame clones, though not all of them. The sample records roughly 100,000 clones, under 85% being singletons. The specimen sequenced was PBMCs. These receptors were obtained from a female donor in good health and CMV-seropositive.

This clone was seen a single time. This chain joins TRBV7-2 and TRBJ2-7, with TRBD1 matching 10 bases. This CDR3 spans 14 amino acids. Germline-derived CDR1 and CDR2 are SGHTA and FQGNSA. The trim removed 2 bases at V and 7 bases at J, leaving 5 bases unmatched. Written as DNA, the CDR3 is TGTGCCAGCAGCTTACGACAGGGGGCGGGGGAGCAGTACTTC. It encodes CASSLRQGAGEQYF.

This rearrangement joins TRBV7-9 to TRBJ1-1; possible D gene TRBD1, 6 bases. V gave up 6 bases and J gave up 6 bases, with 20 bases separating them. Germline CDR1 reads SEHNR; CDR2 reads FQNEAQ (reference sequence). This CDR3 is built from 15 residues. The CDR3 nucleotides read TGTGCCAGCAGGGGGAATCACAGGGAAGGGGCTGAAGCTTTCTTT. This encodes CASRGNHREGAEAFF.